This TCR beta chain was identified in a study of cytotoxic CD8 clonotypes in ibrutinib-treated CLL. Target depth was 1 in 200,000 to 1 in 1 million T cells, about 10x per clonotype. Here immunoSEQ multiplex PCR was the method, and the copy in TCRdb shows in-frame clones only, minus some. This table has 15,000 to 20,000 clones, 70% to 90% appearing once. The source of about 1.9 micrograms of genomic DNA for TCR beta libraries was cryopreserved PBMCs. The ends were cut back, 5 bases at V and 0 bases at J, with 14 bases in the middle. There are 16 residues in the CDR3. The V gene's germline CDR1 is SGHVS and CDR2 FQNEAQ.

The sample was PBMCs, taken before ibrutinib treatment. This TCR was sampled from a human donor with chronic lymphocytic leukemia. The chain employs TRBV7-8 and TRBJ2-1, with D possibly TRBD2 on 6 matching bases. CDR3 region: CASSPRGLSSYNEQFF. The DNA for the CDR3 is TGTGCCAGCAGCCCCCGGGGACTCAGCTCCTACAATGAGCAGTTCTTC.